This passage covers 27 T cell receptor beta chains from one sample sequenced in a study of OX40 agonist ivuxolimab in advanced cancers. The method was immunoSEQ multiplex PCR; TCRdb's version includes in-frame clones alone and lacks a portion of them. The sample lists 75,000 to 90,000 clones, roughly 83% occurring once. The starting material was CD4+ or CD8+ T cells sorted from blood, obtained in a trial of the OX40 agonist ivuxolimab. All receptors come from an adult with an advanced solid tumor such as melanoma, head and neck, liver or kidney cancer.

This chain uses TRBV4-3 with TRBJ2-5; the match to TRBD1 covers 7 bases. The germline CDR1 and CDR2 sequences are LGHNA and YSLEER. V shed 0 bases and J 5 bases; nucleotides not matched to a gene: 21. This CDR3 region has 20 residues. The chain's CDR3 is CASSQDLRQGENALLETQYF. DNA of the CDR3: TGCGCCAGCAGCCAAGATCTGAGACAGGGTGAGAATGCCCTATTGGAGACCCAGTACTTC.

The J gene is TRBJ2-1, the V gene TRBV9; 7 nucleotides align to TRBD2. The V and J ends lost 4 bases and 0 bases, in that order; junction bases with no gene match: 7. Germline lookup yields CDR1 SGDLS and CDR2 YYNGEE. CDR3 size: 16 residues. CDR3 nucleotide sequence: TGTGCCAGCAGCAGCGGGATTTTGAGCTCCTACAATGAGCAGTTCTTC. It codes for CASSSGILSSYNEQFF.

CDR3 loop: CASSIPLKNEQFF. The CDR3 bases are TGTGCCAGTAGTATACCCCTGAAAAATGAGCAGTTCTTC. The chain links TRBV19 to TRBJ2-1; D not certain. The CDR3 length is 13 residues. Germline assignment: CDR1 LNHDA and CDR2 SQIVND (reference sequence). V was clipped by 2 bases and J by 7 bases, with 9 bases between them.

This CDR3 reads CASSIGIAYSNQPQHF. For the CDR3, the DNA is TGTGCCAGCAGCATCGGGATTGCCTATAGCAATCAGCCCCAGCATTTT. The V and J genes are TRBV5-6 and TRBJ1-5; no firm D call. The CDR3 covers 16 residues. Germline CDR1 reads SGHDT; CDR2 reads YYEEEE. V gave up 4 bases and J gave up 0 bases, with 14 bases separating them.

This clone has only one observation. The chain links TRBV30 to TRBJ1-6; 7 positions agree with TRBD1. CDR1 and CDR2 from the germline V gene are GTSNPN and SVGIG (reference sequence). V gave up 5 bases and J gave up 11 bases; unmatched junction bases: 9. The CDR3 has 13 residues. In nucleotides, the CDR3 is TGTGCCTGGTCCACAGGGGACATCGCACCCCTCCACTTT. This gives the protein CAWSTGDIAPLHF.

The chain uses TRBV7-2 and TRBJ1-2, with D perhaps matching TRBD1 (5 bases). Germline V CDR1 and CDR2: SGHTA, FQGNSA. Trimming shortened V by 2 bases and J by 4 bases, and 17 bases separated the two germline ends. This CDR3 has 16 residues. The CDR3 DNA reads as TGTGCCAGCAGCTTATCGACAGCCCGTTCACCCTATGGCTACACCTTC. Amino acids: CASSLSTARSPYGYTF.

This chain links TRBV5-5 with TRBJ1-2; 10 nucleotides align to TRBD1. Per germline, CDR1 SGHKS and CDR2 YYEKEE (reference sequence). The CDR3 runs 18 residues. Losses at the gene ends were 4 bases for V and 2 bases for J; bases not matched to a gene: 14. The CDR3 sequence: CASSTHQGTGVINYGYTF. The CDR3 nucleotides are TGTGCCAGCAGCACCCATCAAGGGACAGGGGTGATAAACTATGGCTACACCTTC.

This sequence joins TRBV9 and TRBJ1-2, with unresolved D. Germline V lookup: CDR1 SGDLS, CDR2 YYNGEE. The V end lost 0 bases, the J end lost 8 bases, and 8 bases lay between the germline ends. The CDR3 runs to 12 residues. CDR3 in amino acids: CASSVGEWGYTF. The CDR3 DNA sequence: TGTGCCAGCAGCGTAGGAGAATGGGGCTACACCTTC.

This chain uses TRBV2 with TRBJ2-7, with TRBD1 matching over 9 bases. CDR3 length equals 15 residues. Losses at the gene ends were 5 bases for V and 8 bases for J; bases not matched to a gene: 13. Germline V gene lookup returns CDR1 SNHLY and CDR2 FYNNEI. For the CDR3, the DNA is TGTGCCAGCAGTCGGGGACAGGGAGGCGGTTCGAAGCAGTACTTC. This codes for CASSRGQGGGSKQYF.

J is TRBJ1-5 and V is TRBV6-7, with D possibly matching TRBD1 (5 bases). TRBV6-7 is flagged as an ORF with uncertain function. The CDR3 loop spans 14 amino acids. Between the trimmed V and J ends, which lost 6 bases and 0 bases, there was a span of 9 bases. The CDR3 sequence is CASRGRDSNQPQHF. As DNA, the CDR3 is TGTGCCAGCAGGGGCAGGGATAGCAATCAGCCCCAGCATTTT.

V usage is TRBV30 and J usage is TRBJ2-5, with D maybe TRBD1 (6 bases). CDR1 is GTSNPN, CDR2 SVGIG, per germline (reference sequence). The V gene lost 7 bases and the J gene lost 1 base, with 16 bases spanning the gap. This CDR3 is 14 amino acids long. CDR3 DNA sequence: TGTGCCTCGAATAATATGGACAGCCAAGAGACCCAGTACTTC. This sequence encodes CASNNMDSQETQYF.

V and J are TRBV15 and TRBJ2-7; no firm D call. Germline loops: CDR1 LNHNV, CDR2 YYDKDF (reference sequence). The CDR3 runs to 12 residues. With 0 bases removed from V and 4 bases from J, the gap between germline ends came to 4 bases. The CDR3 DNA is TGTGCCACCAGCAGAGATGGATACGAGCAGTACTTC. This codes for CATSRDGYEQYF.

The J gene is TRBJ1-1, the V gene TRBV15; D unclear. Germline V CDR1 and CDR2: LNHNV, YYDKDF (reference sequence). The CDR3 contains 15 residues. V lost 3 bases and J lost 1, with 12 bases in between. The CDR3 loop is CATSRAGVGNTEAFF. CDR3 nucleotide sequence: TGTGCCACCAGCAGGGCTGGGGTCGGGAACACTGAAGCTTTCTTT.

This chain joins TRBV5-4 and TRBJ2-1; D call uncertain. Germline assignment: CDR1 SGHNT and CDR2 YYREEE (reference sequence). This CDR3 has 11 amino acids. Between the trimmed V and J ends, which lost 4 bases and 10 bases, there was a span of 9 bases. The CDR3: CASSLQREQFF. The CDR3 region has the DNA TGTGCCAGCAGCCTACAGAGGGAGCAGTTCTTC.

As to this clone: At one end, the junction sequence differs from germline, possibly due to a read error. The V call is TRBV7-3, the J call TRBJ2-3, with no clear D. The CDR3 is 15 residues long. Germline assignment: CDR1 SGHTA and CDR2 FQGTGA. The CDR3 is CASSLGRRSIDTQYF. The CDR3 DNA reads as TGTGCCAGCAGCTTAGGGCGGAGAAGCATAGATACGCAGTATTTT.

Here the CDR3 reads CASTVQQGTTEAFF. For the CDR3, the DNA is TGTGCCAGCACTGTTCAACAGGGGACCACTGAAGCTTTCTTT. V and J are TRBV2 and TRBJ1-1; 7 nucleotides align to TRBD1. The germline gives CDR1 SNHLY, CDR2 FYNNEI. V was clipped by 7 bases and J by 4 bases; unmatched bases: 9. The CDR3 totals 14 residues.

This chain links TRBV7-2 with TRBJ2-1, with 10 bases that match TRBD2. Per germline, CDR1 SGHTA and CDR2 FQGNSA. This CDR3 comprises 15 residues. V lost 5 bases and J lost 3; bases outside the gene matches: 4. CDR3 protein: CASSESSGSYNEQFF. As DNA, the CDR3 is TGTGCCAGCAGCGAATCTAGCGGGAGCTACAATGAGCAGTTCTTC. The variable domain in full, completed from reference TRBV7-2 and TRBJ2-1, reads GAGVSQSPSNKVTEKGKDVELRCDPISGHTALYWYRQSLGQGLEFLIYFQGNSAPDKSGLPSDRFSAERTGGSVSTLTIQRTQQEDSAVYLCASSESSGSYNEQFFGPGTRLTVL.

The rearrangement uses TRBV27 and TRBJ1-1; 10 nucleotides agree with TRBD1. The CDR3 runs 15 residues. Germline assignment: CDR1 MNHEY and CDR2 SMNVEV (reference sequence). V dropped 5 bases and J dropped 4; count of bases not matched to a gene: 7. The CDR3 coding sequence is TGTGCCAGCAGTCCGGACAGGGGGAGATCCACTGAAGCTTTCTTT. Its translation: CASSPDRGRSTEAFF.

The chain combines TRBV5-5 with TRBJ2-3; no definite D call. The germline V gene encodes CDR1 SGHKS and CDR2 YYEKEE (reference sequence). Trimming pared 0 bases from V and 5 bases from J, leaving 4 bases between. This CDR3 region has 12 residues. The chain's CDR3 is CASSLAIDTQYF. CDR3 sequence (DNA): TGTGCCAGCAGCTTGGCCATAGATACGCAGTATTTT.

The V gene is TRBV5-1, the J gene TRBJ2-1, with TRBD2 as a possible D gene (5 bases). CDR1 and CDR2 (germline): SGHRS, YFSETQ. V was clipped by 3 bases and J by 0 bases, with 13 bases between them. The CDR3 is made up of 16 amino acids. This CDR3 reads CASSSKTGSSYNEQFF. In nucleotides, the CDR3 is TGCGCCAGCAGCTCGAAGACGGGGAGCTCCTACAATGAGCAGTTCTTC. Looking up the rest from reference TRBV5-1 and TRBJ2-1 gives the full variable domain: KAGVTQTPRYLIKTRGQQVTLSCSPISGHRSVSWYQQTPGQGLQFLFEYFSETQRNKGNFPGRFSGRQFSNSRSEMNVSTLELGDSALYLCASSSKTGSSYNEQFFGPGTRLTVL.

This clone occurred once. This chain joins TRBV7-2 and TRBJ1-2; D is unclear. The V end was cut by 1 base, the J end by 8 bases, with 5 bases between. Germline-derived CDR1 and CDR2 are SGHTA and FQGNSA. The CDR3 is made up of 11 amino acids. CDR3 DNA sequence: TGTGCCAGCAGCTTAGGTGGAGGCTACACCTTC. Its protein product is CASSLGGGYTF. Complete variable domain (other parts from reference TRBV7-2 and TRBJ1-2): GAGVSQSPSNKVTEKGKDVELRCDPISGHTALYWYRQSLGQGLEFLIYFQGNSAPDKSGLPSDRFSAERTGGSVSTLTIQRTQQEDSAVYLCASSLGGGYTFGSGTRLTVV.

The V gene is TRBV9, the J gene TRBJ2-3; D remains unclear. The germline gives CDR1 SGDLS, CDR2 YYNGEE. The ends were cut back, 0 bases at V and 2 bases at J, with 7 bases in the middle. This CDR3 is 14 amino acids long. The CDR3 region is CASSVDTSTDTQYF. CDR3 bases: TGTGCCAGCAGCGTAGATACTTCCACAGATACGCAGTATTTT.

The chain joins TRBV4-3 to TRBJ2-2; 8 nucleotides agree with TRBD2. Trimming at V came to 0 bases and at J to 5 bases, leaving 11 bases not matched to a gene. Germline-derived CDR1 and CDR2 are LGHNA and YSLEER. The CDR3 totals 18 residues. The CDR3 sequence: CASSQDLFAGGWTGELFF. CDR3 sequence (DNA): TGCGCCAGCAGCCAAGATCTTTTTGCGGGAGGCTGGACCGGGGAGCTGTTTTTT.

The J gene is TRBJ2-1, the V gene TRBV30; TRBD2 might be the D (6 bases). V was shortened by 1 base and J by 4 bases, with 11 bases between the two germline ends. The CDR3 has 14 amino acids. Germline V lookup: CDR1 GTSNPN, CDR2 SVGIG (reference sequence). The CDR3 region is CAWSGGVPYNEQFF. DNA of the CDR3: TGTGCCTGGAGTGGGGGGGTCCCGTACAATGAGCAGTTCTTC.

The chain couples TRBV11-2 to TRBJ2-5; 9 nucleotides align to TRBD1. The CDR3 spans 12 residues. CDR1 is SGHAT, CDR2 FQNNGV, per germline. J gave up 7 bases and V 6 bases, and 3 bases lay outside the gene matches. CDR3 coding DNA: TGTGCCAGCAGAGAACAGGGGGCGACCCAGTACTTC. This codes for CASREQGATQYF. The whole variable domain, filled in from reference TRBV11-2 and TRBJ2-5, reads EAGVAQSPRYKIIEKRQSVAFWCNPISGHATLYWYQQILGQGPKLLIQFQNNGVVDDSQLPKDRFSAERLKGVDSTLKIQPAKLEDSAVYLCASREQGATQYFGPGTRLLVL.

This clone was recorded once. The chain is built from TRBV10-2 and TRBJ2-5; D perhaps matches TRBD1 (6 bases). V lost 2 bases to trimming and J lost 5 bases, with 9 bases between them. The germline gives CDR1 WSHSY, CDR2 SAAADI. The CDR3 contains 13 residues. CDR3 DNA sequence: TGCGCCAGCAGTGAGGGGGGCCAGGAGACCCAGTACTTC. It codes for CASSEGGQETQYF.

This clone was counted only a few times. The chain joins TRBV9 to TRBJ2-3; no clear D. CDR1 and CDR2 (germline): SGDLS, YYNGEE. Trimming took 0 bases from V and 0 from J, leaving 8 bases between them. This CDR3 spans 15 amino acids. CDR3 in amino acids: CASSVGASSTDTQYF. CDR3 nucleotide sequence: TGTGCCAGCAGCGTAGGAGCGTCAAGCACAGATACGCAGTATTTT.